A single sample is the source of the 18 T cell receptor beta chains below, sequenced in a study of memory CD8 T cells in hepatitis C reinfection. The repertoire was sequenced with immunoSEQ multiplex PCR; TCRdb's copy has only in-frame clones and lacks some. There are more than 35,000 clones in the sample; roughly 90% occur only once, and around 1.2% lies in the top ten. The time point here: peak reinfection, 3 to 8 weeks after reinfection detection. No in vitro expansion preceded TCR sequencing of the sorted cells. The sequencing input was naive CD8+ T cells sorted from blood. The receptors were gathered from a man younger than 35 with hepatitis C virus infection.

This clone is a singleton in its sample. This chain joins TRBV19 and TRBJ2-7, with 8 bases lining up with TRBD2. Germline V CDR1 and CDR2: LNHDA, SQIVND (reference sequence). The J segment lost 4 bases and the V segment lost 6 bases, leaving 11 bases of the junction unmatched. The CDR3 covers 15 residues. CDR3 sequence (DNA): TGTGCCAGTAGCGAATCCGGCGGGGGGCATTACGAGCAGTACGTC. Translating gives CASSESGGGHYEQYV.

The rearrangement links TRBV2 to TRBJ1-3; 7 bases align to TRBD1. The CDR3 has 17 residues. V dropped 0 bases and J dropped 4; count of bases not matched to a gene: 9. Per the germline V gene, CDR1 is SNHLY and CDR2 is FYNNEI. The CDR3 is CASSEASWDRAGNTIYF. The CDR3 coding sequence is TGTGCCAGCAGTGAAGCATCCTGGGACAGAGCAGGAAACACCATATATTTT. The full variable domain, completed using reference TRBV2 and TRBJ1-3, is EPEVTQTPSHQVTQMGQEVILRCVPISNHLYFYWYRQILGQKVEFLVSFYNNEISEKSEIFDDQFSVERPDGSNFTLKIRSTKLEDSAMYFCASSEASWDRAGNTIYFGEGSWLTVV.

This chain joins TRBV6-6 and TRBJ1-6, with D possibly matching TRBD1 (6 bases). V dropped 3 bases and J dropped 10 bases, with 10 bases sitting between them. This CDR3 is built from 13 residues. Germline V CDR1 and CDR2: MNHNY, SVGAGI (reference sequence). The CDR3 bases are TGTGCCAGCAGTTATTTTGGGGGCTCACCCCTCCACTTT. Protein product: CASSYFGGSPLHF.

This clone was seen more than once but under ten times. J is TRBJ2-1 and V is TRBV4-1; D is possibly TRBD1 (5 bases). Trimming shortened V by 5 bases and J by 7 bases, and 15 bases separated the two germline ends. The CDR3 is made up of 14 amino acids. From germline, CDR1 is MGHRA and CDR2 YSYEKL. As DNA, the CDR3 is TGCGCCAGCAGCTTCGCCCAGGGCCTGAATGAGCAGTTCTTC. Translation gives CASSFAQGLNEQFF.

The CDR3 reads CASSLELAGHTGELFF. As DNA, the CDR3 is TGCGCCAGCAGCTTGGAACTAGCGGGTCACACCGGGGAGCTGTTTTTT. The chain recombines TRBV5-1 with TRBJ2-2, with TRBD2 matching over 9 bases. The CDR3 loop spans 16 amino acids. CDR1 is SGHRS and CDR2 is YFSETQ in the germline V gene. V shed 0 bases, J shed 3 bases, and the junction held 3 bases outside the gene matches.

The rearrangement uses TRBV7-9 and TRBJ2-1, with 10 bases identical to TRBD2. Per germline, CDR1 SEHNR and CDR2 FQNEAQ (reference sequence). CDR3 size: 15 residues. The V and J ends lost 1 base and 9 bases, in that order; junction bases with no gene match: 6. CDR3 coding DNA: TGTGCCAGCAGCTTAGTGGGTAGCGGGAGGCTTGAGCAGTTCTTC. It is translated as CASSLVGSGRLEQFF.

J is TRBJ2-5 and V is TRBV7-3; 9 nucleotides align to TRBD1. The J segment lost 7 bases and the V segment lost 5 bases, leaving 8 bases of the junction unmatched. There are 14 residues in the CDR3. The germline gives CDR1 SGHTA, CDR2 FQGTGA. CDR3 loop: CASSPGQGAGTQYF. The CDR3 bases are TGTGCCAGCAGCCCGGGACAGGGAGCTGGGACCCAGTACTTC.

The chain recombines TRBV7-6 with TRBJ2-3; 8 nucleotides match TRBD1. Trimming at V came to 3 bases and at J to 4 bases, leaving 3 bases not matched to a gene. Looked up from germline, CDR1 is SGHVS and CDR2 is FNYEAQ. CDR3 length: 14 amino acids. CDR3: CASSLTGVADTQYF. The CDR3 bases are TGTGCCAGCAGCTTGACAGGGGTAGCAGATACGCAGTATTTT.

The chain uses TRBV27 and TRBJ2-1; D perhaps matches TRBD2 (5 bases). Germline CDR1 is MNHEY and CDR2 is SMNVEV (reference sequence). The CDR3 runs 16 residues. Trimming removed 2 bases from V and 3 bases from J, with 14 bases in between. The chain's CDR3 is CASSLTDSVLYNEQFF. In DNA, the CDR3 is TGTGCCAGCAGTTTAACGGACTCAGTACTCTACAATGAGCAGTTCTTC.

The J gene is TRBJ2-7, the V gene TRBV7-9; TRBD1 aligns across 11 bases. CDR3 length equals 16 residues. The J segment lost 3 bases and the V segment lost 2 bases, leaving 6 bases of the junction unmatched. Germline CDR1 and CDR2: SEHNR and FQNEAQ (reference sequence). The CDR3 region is CASSLSGDRGIYEQYF. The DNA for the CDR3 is TGTGCCAGCAGCTTATCCGGGGACAGGGGGATCTACGAGCAGTACTTC.

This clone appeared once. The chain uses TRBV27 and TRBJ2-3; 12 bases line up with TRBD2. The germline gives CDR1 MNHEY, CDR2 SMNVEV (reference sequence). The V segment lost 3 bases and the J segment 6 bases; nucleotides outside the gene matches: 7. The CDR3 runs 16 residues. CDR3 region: CASSFLSSGGADTQYF. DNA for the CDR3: TGTGCCAGCAGTTTTCTCTCTAGCGGGGGGGCCGATACGCAGTATTTT.

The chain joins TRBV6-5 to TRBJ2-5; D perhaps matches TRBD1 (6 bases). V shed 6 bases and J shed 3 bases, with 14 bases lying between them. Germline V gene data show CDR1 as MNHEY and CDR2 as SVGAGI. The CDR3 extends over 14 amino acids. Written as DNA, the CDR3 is TGTGCCAGCAGACCAAGAGGACAGAAAGAGACCCAGTACTTC. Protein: CASRPRGQKETQYF.

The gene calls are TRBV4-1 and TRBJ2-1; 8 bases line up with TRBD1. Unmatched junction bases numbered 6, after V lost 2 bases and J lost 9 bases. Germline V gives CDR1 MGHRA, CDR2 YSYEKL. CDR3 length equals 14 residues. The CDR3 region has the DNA TGCGCCAGCAGCCAATCTCAGGGGGCCGGTGAGCAGTTCTTC. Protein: CASSQSQGAGEQFF.

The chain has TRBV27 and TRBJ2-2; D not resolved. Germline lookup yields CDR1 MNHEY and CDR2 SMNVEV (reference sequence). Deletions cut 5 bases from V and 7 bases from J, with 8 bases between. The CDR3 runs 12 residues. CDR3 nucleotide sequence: TGTGCCAGCAGTATTACCGGCGGGGAGCTGTTTTTT. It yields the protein CASSITGGELFF.

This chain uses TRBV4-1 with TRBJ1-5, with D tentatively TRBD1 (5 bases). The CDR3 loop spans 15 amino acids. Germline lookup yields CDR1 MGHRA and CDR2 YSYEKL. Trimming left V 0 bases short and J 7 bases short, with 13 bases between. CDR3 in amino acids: CASSQEGGPAQPQHF. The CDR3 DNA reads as TGCGCCAGCAGCCAAGAGGGGGGACCGGCCCAGCCCCAGCATTTT.

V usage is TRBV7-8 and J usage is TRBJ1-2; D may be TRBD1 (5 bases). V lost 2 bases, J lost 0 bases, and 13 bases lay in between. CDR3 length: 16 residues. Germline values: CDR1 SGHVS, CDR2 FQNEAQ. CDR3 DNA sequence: TGTGCCAGCAGCTTACCCCTTGACAGAGCTAACTATGGCTACACCTTC. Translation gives CASSLPLDRANYGYTF.

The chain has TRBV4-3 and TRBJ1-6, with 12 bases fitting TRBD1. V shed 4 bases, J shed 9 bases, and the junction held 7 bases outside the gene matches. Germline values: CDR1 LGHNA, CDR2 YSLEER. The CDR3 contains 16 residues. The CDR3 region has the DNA TGCGCCAGCAGCCCGGGGACAGGGGGCGCGGGTTCACCCCTCCACTTT. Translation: CASSPGTGGAGSPLHF.

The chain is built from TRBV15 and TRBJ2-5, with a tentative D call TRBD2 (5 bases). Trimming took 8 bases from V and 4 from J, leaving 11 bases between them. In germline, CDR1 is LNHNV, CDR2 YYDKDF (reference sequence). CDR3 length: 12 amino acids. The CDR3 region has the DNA TGTGCCACCTCGGGAATCGGAGAGACCCAGTACTTC. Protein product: CATSGIGETQYF. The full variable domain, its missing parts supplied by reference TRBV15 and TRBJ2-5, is DAMVIQNPRYQVTQFGKPVTLSCSQTLNHNVMYWYQQKSSQAPKLLFHYYDKDFNNEADTPDNFQSRRPNTSFCFLDIRSPGLGDTAMYLCATSGIGETQYFGPGTRLLVL.